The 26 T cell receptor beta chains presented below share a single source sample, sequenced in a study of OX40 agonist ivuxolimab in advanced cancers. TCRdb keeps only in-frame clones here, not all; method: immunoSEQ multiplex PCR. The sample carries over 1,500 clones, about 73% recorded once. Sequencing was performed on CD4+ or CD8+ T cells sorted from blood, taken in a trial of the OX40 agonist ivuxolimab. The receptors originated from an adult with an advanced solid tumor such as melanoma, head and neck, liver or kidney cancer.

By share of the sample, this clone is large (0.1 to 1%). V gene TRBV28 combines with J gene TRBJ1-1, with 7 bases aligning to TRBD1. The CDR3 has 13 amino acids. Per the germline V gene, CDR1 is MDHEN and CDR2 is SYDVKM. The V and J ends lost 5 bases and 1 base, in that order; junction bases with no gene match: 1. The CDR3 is CASSRTGNTEAFF. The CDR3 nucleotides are TGTGCCAGCAGTCGGACAGGGAACACTGAAGCTTTCTTT.

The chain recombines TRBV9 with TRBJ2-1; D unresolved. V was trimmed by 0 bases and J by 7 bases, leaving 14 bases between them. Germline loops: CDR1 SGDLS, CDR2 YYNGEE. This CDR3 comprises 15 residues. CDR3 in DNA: TGTGCCAGCAGCGTAGGTTTAGTATCCGTTAATGAGCAGTTCTTC. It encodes CASSVGLVSVNEQFF.

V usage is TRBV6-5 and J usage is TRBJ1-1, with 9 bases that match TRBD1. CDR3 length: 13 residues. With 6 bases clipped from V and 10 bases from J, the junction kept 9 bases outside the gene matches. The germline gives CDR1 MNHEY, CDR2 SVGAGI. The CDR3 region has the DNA TGTGCCAGCAGGCAGGGACAGGGTCTTGGAGCTTTCTTT. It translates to CASRQGQGLGAFF.

The CDR3 sequence is CASSEVMVENEQFF. DNA of the CDR3: TGTGCCAGCAGTGAAGTTATGGTAGAGAATGAGCAGTTCTTC. The V gene is TRBV2, the J gene TRBJ2-1, with unresolved D. Germline V lookup: CDR1 SNHLY, CDR2 FYNNEI. The CDR3 is made up of 14 amino acids. V dropped 1 base and J dropped 7 bases, with 11 bases sitting between them.

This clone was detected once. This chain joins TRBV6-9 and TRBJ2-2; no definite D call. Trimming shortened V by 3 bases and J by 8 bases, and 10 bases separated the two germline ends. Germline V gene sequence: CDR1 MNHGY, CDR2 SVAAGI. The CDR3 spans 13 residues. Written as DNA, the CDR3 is TGTGCCAGCAGTTACTCGCAACAGGGGGAGCTGTTTTTT. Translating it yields CASSYSQQGELFF.

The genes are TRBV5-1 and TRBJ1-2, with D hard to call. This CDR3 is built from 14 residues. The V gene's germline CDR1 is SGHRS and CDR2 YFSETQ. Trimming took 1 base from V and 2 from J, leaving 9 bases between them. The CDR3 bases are TGCGCCAGCAGCTTGTCCCCGGGGAACTATGGCTACACCTTC. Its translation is CASSLSPGNYGYTF.

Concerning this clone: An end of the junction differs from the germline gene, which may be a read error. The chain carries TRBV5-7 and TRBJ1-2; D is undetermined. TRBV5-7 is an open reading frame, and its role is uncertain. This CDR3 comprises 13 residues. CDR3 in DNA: TGTGCCAGCGATTGCGTGAAAGACCTATGGCTACACTTC. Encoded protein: CASDCVKDLWLHF.

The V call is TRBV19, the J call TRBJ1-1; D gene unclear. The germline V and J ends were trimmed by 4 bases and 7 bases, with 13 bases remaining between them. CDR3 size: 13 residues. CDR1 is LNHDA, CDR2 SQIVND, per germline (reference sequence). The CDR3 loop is CASSKLGGDEAFF. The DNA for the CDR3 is TGTGCCAGTAGTAAATTAGGAGGAGATGAAGCTTTCTTT.

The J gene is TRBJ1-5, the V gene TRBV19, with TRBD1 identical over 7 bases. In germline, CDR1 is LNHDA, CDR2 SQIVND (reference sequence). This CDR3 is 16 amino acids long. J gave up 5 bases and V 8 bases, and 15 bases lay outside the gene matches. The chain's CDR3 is CASHTPGAGGDQPQHF. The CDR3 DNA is TGTGCCAGTCATACCCCAGGCGCAGGGGGAGATCAGCCCCAGCATTTT.

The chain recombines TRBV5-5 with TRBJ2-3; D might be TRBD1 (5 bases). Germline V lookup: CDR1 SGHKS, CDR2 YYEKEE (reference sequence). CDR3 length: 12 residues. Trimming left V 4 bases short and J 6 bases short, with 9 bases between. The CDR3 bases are TGTGCCAGCAGCCCCAGGGTTGATACGCAGTATTTT. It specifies CASSPRVDTQYF. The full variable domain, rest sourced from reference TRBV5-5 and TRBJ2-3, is DAGVTQSPTHLIKTRGQQVTLRCSPISGHKSVSWYQQVLGQGPQFIFQYYEKEERGRGNFPDRFSARQFPNYSSELNVNALLLGDSALYLCASSPRVDTQYFGPGTRLTVL.

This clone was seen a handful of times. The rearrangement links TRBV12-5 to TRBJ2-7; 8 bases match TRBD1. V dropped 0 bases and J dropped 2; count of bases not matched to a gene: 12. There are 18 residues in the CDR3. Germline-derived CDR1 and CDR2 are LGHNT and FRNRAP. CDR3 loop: CASGLVRRGSRGPYEQYF. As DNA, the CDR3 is TGTGCTAGTGGTTTGGTACGACGAGGGTCCAGGGGGCCCTACGAGCAGTACTTC. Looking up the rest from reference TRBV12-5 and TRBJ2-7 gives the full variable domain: DARVTQTPRHKVTEMGQEVTMRCQPILGHNTVFWYRQTMMQGLELLAYFRNRAPLDDSGMPKDRFSAEMPDATLATLKIQPSEPRDSAVYFCASGLVRRGSRGPYEQYFGPGTRLTVT.

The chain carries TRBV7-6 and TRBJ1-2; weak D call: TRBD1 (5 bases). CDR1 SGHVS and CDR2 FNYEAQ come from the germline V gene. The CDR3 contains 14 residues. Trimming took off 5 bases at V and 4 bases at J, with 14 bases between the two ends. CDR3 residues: CASSLDGRGYGYTF. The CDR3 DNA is TGTGCCAGCAGCCTTGATGGGAGGGGCTATGGCTACACCTTC. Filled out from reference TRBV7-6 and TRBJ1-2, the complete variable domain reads GAGVSQSPRYKVTKRGQDVALRCDPISGHVSLYWYRQALGQGPEFLTYFNYEAQQDKSGLPNDRFSAERPEGSISTLTIQRTEQRDSAMYRCASSLDGRGYGYTFGSGTRLTVV.

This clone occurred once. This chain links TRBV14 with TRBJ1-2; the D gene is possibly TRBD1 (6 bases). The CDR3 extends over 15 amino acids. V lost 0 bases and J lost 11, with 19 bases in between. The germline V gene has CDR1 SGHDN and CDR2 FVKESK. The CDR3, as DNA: TGTGCCAGCAGCCAAGAGAGGACAGTAGCTTCAGGGTACACCTTC. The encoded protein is CASSQERTVASGYTF.

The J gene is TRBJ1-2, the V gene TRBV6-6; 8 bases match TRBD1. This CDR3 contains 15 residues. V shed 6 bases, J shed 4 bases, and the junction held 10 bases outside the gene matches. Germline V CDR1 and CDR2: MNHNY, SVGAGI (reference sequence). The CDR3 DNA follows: TGTGCCAGCAGCACACGGACAGGGAGGGTCTATGGCTACACCTTC. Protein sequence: CASSTRTGRVYGYTF.

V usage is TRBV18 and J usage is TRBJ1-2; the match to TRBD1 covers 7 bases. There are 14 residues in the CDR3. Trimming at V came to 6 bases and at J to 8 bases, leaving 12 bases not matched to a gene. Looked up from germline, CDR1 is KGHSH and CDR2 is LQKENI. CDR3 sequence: CASSRYRQGDGYTF. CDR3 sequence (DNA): TGTGCCAGCTCTCGCTACCGACAGGGCGACGGCTACACCTTC.

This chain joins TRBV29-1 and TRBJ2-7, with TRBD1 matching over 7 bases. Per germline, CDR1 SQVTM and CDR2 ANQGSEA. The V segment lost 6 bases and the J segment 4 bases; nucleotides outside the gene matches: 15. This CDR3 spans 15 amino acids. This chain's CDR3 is CSVKSPGTVFYEQYF. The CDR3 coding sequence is TGCAGCGTGAAGAGCCCCGGGACAGTCTTTTACGAGCAGTACTTC.

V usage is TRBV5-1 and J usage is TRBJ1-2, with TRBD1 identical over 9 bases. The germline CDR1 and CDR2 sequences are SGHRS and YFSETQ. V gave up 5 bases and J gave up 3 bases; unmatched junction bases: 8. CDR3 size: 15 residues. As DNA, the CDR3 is TGCGCCAGCAGTCCCGGGACAGGGAGCTACTATGGCTACACCTTC. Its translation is CASSPGTGSYYGYTF.

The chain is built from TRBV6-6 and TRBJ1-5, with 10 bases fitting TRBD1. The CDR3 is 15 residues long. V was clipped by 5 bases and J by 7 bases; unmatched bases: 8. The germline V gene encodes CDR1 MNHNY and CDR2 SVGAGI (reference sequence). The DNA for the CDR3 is TGTGCCAGCAGTAGGGGGACAGGGGAATGGCAGCCCCAGCATTTT. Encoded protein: CASSRGTGEWQPQHF.

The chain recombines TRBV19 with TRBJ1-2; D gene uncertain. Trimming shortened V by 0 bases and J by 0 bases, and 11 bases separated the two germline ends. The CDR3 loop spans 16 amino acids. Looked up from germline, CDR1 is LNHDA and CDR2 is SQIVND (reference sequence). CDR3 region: CASSIEYNRANYGYTF. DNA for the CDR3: TGTGCCAGTAGTATAGAATACAACCGAGCTAACTATGGCTACACCTTC. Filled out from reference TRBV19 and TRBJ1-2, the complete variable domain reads DGGITQSPKYLFRKEGQNVTLSCEQNLNHDAMYWYRQDPGQGLRLIYYSQIVNDFQKGDIAEGYSVSREKKESFPLTVTSAQKNPTAFYLCASSIEYNRANYGYTFGSGTRLTVV.

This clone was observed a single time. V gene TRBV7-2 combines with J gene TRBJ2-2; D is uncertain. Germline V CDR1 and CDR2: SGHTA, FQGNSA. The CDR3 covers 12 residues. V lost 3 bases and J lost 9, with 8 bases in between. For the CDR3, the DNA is TGTGCCAGCAGCTTTCGTGGTAGGGAGCTGTTTTTT. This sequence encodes CASSFRGRELFF.

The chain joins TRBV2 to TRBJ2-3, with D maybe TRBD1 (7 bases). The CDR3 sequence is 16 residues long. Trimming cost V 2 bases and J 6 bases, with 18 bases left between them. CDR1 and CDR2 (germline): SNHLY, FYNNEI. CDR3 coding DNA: TGTGCCAGCAGTGAACAGGGGGGACTGACCCCCGATACGCAGTATTTT. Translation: CASSEQGGLTPDTQYF.

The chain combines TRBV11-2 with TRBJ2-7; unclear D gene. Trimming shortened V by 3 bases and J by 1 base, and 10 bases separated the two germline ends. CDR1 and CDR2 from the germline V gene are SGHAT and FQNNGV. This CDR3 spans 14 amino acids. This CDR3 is CASSFGPTSYEQYF. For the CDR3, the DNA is TGTGCCAGCAGCTTTGGCCCTACTTCCTACGAGCAGTACTTC.

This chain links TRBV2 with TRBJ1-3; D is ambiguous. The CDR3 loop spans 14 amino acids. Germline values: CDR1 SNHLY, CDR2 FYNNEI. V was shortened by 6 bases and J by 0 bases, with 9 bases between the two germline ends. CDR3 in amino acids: CASRPRSSGNTIYF. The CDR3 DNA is TGTGCCAGCAGGCCCAGGAGCTCTGGAAACACCATATATTTT.

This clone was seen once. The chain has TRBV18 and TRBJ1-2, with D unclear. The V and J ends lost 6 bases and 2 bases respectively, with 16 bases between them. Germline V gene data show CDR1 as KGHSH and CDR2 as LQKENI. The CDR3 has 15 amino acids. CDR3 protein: CASSKGPEPNYGYTF. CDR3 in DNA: TGTGCCAGCTCGAAAGGCCCAGAACCCAACTATGGCTACACCTTC. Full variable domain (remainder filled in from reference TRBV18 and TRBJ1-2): NAGVMQNPRHLVRRRGQEARLRCSPMKGHSHVYWYRQLPEEGLKFMVYLQKENIIDESGMPKERFSAEFPKEGPSILRIQQVVRGDSAAYFCASSKGPEPNYGYTFGSGTRLTVV.

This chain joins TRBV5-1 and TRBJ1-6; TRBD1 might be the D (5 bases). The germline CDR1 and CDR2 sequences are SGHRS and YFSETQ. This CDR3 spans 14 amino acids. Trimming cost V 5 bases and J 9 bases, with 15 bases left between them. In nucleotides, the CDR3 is TGCGCCAGCAGGCAAGGGACTTTCGCTTCACCCCTCCACTTT. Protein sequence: CASRQGTFASPLHF.

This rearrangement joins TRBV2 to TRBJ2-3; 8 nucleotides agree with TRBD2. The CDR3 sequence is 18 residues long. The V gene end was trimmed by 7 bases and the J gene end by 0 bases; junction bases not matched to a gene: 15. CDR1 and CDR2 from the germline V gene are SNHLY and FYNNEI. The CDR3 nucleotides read TGTGCCAGCATAAGTTTTGACGGGGGGGAGGCTAGCACAGATACGCAGTATTTT. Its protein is CASISFDGGEASTDTQYF. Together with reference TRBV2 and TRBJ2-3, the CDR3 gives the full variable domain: EPEVTQTPSHQVTQMGQEVILRCVPISNHLYFYWYRQILGQKVEFLVSFYNNEISEKSEIFDDQFSVERPDGSNFTLKIRSTKLEDSAMYFCASISFDGGEASTDTQYFGPGTRLTVL.